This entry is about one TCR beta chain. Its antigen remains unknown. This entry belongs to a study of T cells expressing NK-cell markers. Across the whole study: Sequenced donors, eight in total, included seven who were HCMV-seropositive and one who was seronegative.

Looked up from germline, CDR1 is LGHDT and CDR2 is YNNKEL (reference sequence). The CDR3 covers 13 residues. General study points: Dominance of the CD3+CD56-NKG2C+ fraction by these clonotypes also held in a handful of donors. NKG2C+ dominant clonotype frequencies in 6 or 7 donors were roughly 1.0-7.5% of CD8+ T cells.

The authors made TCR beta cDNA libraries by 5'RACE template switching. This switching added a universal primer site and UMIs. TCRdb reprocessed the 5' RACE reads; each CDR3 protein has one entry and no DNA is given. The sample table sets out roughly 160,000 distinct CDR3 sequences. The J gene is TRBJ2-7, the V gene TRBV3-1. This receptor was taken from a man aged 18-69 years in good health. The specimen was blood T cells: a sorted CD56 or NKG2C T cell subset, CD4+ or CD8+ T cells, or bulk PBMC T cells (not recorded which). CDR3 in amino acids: CASSQVSTYEQYF.